Listed here are 31 T cell receptor beta chains from one sample, sequenced in a study of T cell responses to AZD1222 COVID-19 vaccine. TCRdb keeps only in-frame clones here, not all; method: immunoSEQ multiplex PCR. The sample shows 50,000 to 65,000 clones, 70% to 90% of them seen only once. The material was peripheral blood, obtained on day 0 of AZD1222 vaccination. The receptors originated from an adult in good health.

CDR3 sequence reads: CASSLPSGETGELFF. As DNA, the CDR3 is TGCGCCAGCAGCTTACCCTCAGGGGAAACCGGGGAGCTGTTTTTT. The J gene is TRBJ2-2, the V gene TRBV5-1; weak D call: TRBD1 (6 bases). The length of the CDR3 is 15 residues. Germline CDR1 SGHRS, CDR2 YFSETQ. Trimming removed 2 bases at V and 5 bases at J, with 13 bases between. Filled out from reference TRBV5-1 and TRBJ2-2, the complete variable domain reads KAGVTQTPRYLIKTRGQQVTLSCSPISGHRSVSWYQQTPGQGLQFLFEYFSETQRNKGNFPGRFSGRQFSNSRSEMNVSTLELGDSALYLCASSLPSGETGELFFGEGSRLTVL.

The V call is TRBV2, the J call TRBJ1-5; 8 bases agree with TRBD1. This CDR3 contains 15 residues. Germline V gene data show CDR1 as SNHLY and CDR2 as FYNNEI. J was trimmed by 2 bases and V by 6 bases; bases with no gene match: 6. DNA of the CDR3: TGTGCCAGCAGGGGGACAGGAAGAGGCAATCAGCCCCAGCATTTT. It yields the protein CASRGTGRGNQPQHF.

V is TRBV7-2 and J is TRBJ2-3; 8 bases are a match to TRBD2. Losses at the gene ends were 4 bases for V and 1 base for J; bases not matched to a gene: 7. This CDR3 region has 16 residues. Germline V CDR1 and CDR2: SGHTA, FQGNSA. The CDR3 coding sequence is TGTGCCAGCAGCTCAACGGGGGGGCCCGGCACAGATACGCAGTATTTT. It specifies CASSSTGGPGTDTQYF.

The chain employs TRBV6-5 and TRBJ2-7, with D maybe TRBD1 (6 bases). The CDR3 totals 13 residues. The germline V gene has CDR1 MNHEY and CDR2 SVGAGI. V was pared by 8 bases and J by 0 bases, with 11 bases between. The CDR3 spells CASSTGFSYEQYF. In DNA form, the CDR3 reads TGTGCCAGCTCCACAGGGTTCTCCTACGAGCAGTACTTC.

The chain is built from TRBV18 and TRBJ1-6, with 9 bases identical to TRBD1. Germline values: CDR1 KGHSH, CDR2 LQKENI. V lost 4 bases, J lost 10 bases, and 5 bases stayed unmatched. This CDR3 contains 14 residues. CDR3 region: CASSRDRVGSPLHF. The CDR3 DNA reads TGTGCCAGCTCACGGGACAGGGTGGGATCACCCCTCCACTTT.

This clone was seen once. The chain combines TRBV19 with TRBJ1-5; TRBD1 matches 8 bases. V gave up 0 bases and J gave up 5 bases; unmatched junction bases: 3. Per germline, CDR1 LNHDA and CDR2 SQIVND (reference sequence). The CDR3 consists of 15 residues. The CDR3 spells CASSIEGRGHQPQHF. CDR3 nucleotide sequence: TGTGCCAGTAGTATAGAGGGCAGGGGGCATCAGCCCCAGCATTTT.

The chain combines TRBV7-9 with TRBJ1-5; D gene unclear. Looked up from germline, CDR1 is SEHNR and CDR2 is FQNEAQ (reference sequence). V gave up 0 bases and J gave up 0 bases, with 3 bases separating them. This CDR3 is 14 amino acids long. The CDR3 sequence is CASSLAGSNQPQHF. In DNA form, the CDR3 reads TGTGCCAGCAGCTTAGCGGGTAGCAATCAGCCCCAGCATTTT.

The V call is TRBV9, the J call TRBJ1-2; TRBD1 matches at 8 bases. V was pared by 0 bases and J by 0 bases, with 4 bases of the junction left unmatched. This CDR3 region has 16 residues. The V gene's germline CDR1 is SGDLS and CDR2 YYNGEE. This CDR3 is CASSVGQGTPNYGYTF. Here the CDR3 DNA reads TGTGCCAGCAGCGTAGGACAGGGGACACCTAACTATGGCTACACCTTC.

A single count supports this clone. The V gene is TRBV30, the J gene TRBJ2-7; D not resolved. The V gene's germline CDR1 is GTSNPN and CDR2 SVGIG (reference sequence). The CDR3 spans 14 residues. Trimming took off 2 bases at V and 5 bases at J, with 16 bases between the two ends. CDR3 in amino acids: CAWSRLEVSDEQYF. The CDR3 nucleotides are TGTGCCTGGAGTCGACTTGAGGTCTCGGACGAGCAGTACTTC.

This chain uses TRBV5-4 with TRBJ1-2; D call uncertain. Germline CDR1 SGHNT, CDR2 YYREEE (reference sequence). V was trimmed by 4 bases and J by 2 bases, leaving 9 bases between them. The CDR3 spans 13 residues. CDR3 loop: CASSRGENYGYTF. The CDR3, as DNA: TGTGCCAGCAGCCGCGGGGAGAACTATGGCTACACCTTC.

The V call is TRBV6-5, the J call TRBJ1-2; D is unresolved. Trimming took 2 bases from V and 7 from J, leaving 8 bases between them. The germline gives CDR1 MNHEY, CDR2 SVGAGI. The CDR3 sequence is 12 residues long. The CDR3 here is CASSYAGRGYTF. CDR3 DNA: TGTGCCAGCAGTTACGCAGGTCGTGGCTACACCTTC.

The V call is TRBV3-1 (or the pseudogene TRBV3-2), the J call TRBJ1-3; a weak D match, TRBD1 (6 bases). This CDR3 is built from 17 residues. From germline, CDR1 is LGHDT and CDR2 YNNKEL (reference sequence). Trimming stripped 4 bases from V and 0 bases from J, with 16 bases between. The chain's CDR3 is CASSPVQGQASGNTIYF. CDR3 nucleotide sequence: TGTGCCAGCAGCCCCGTCCAGGGACAAGCCTCTGGAAACACCATATATTTT.

This sequence joins TRBV7-9 and TRBJ1-1; D is uncertain. From germline, CDR1 is SEHNR and CDR2 FQNEAQ (reference sequence). The V and J ends lost 2 bases and 0 bases respectively, with 7 bases between them. The CDR3 has 14 amino acids. The DNA of the CDR3 is TGTGCCAGCAGCTTAAGAACTCTGAACACTGAAGCTTTCTTT. Its protein product is CASSLRTLNTEAFF.

V usage is TRBV6-5 and J usage is TRBJ1-1; D ambiguous. The V gene lost 0 bases and the J gene lost 5 bases, with 13 bases spanning the gap. CDR1 is MNHEY and CDR2 is SVGAGI in the germline V gene. The CDR3 has 15 amino acids. DNA of the CDR3: TGTGCCAGCAGTTACTCGTCCACTCAACGGACTGAAGCTTTCTTT. The encoded protein is CASSYSSTQRTEAFF.

The rearrangement joins TRBV24-1 to TRBJ1-5; the D gene is possibly TRBD1 (5 bases). Trimming took 11 bases from V and 7 from J, leaving 14 bases between them. Germline V gene data show CDR1 as KGHDR and CDR2 as SFDVKD. This CDR3 is built from 12 residues. CDR3 region: CANFPGVQPQHF. In DNA form, the CDR3 reads TGTGCCAATTTCCCGGGGGTCCAGCCCCAGCATTTT.

V and J are TRBV2 and TRBJ1-2; D remains ambiguous. The V gene lost 8 bases and the J gene lost 2 bases, with 12 bases spanning the gap. CDR3 length: 13 residues. Germline-derived CDR1 and CDR2 are SNHLY and FYNNEI. The CDR3 here is CASQPNTNYGYTF. The CDR3 DNA reads TGTGCCAGCCAGCCTAATACGAACTATGGCTACACCTTC.

J is TRBJ2-3 and V is TRBV6-5; TRBD1 agrees at 7 bases. Germline-derived CDR1 and CDR2 are MNHEY and SVGAGI. The CDR3 covers 15 residues. V was pared by 0 bases and J by 9 bases, with 9 bases of the junction left unmatched. CDR3 protein: CASSYSQVQGQTQYF. CDR3 bases: TGTGCCAGCAGTTACTCCCAGGTACAGGGGCAAACGCAGTATTTT.

The chain recombines TRBV7-9 with TRBJ1-2; TRBD1 matches 7 bases. CDR1 and CDR2 (germline): SEHNR, FQNEAQ (reference sequence). CDR3 length: 18 amino acids. V lost 1 base, J lost 2 bases, and 13 bases stayed unmatched. The CDR3 DNA reads TGTGCCAGCAGCTTAGGCCGACAGGGTGAACGCCTAAACTATGGCTACACCTTC. Its protein product is CASSLGRQGERLNYGYTF.

The chain links TRBV4-1 to TRBJ1-6, with TRBD1 matching 11 bases. The length of the CDR3 is 14 residues. V shed 4 bases, J shed 10 bases, and the junction held 3 bases outside the gene matches. CDR1 is MGHRA, CDR2 YSYEKL, per germline. The CDR3 DNA follows: TGCGCCAGCAGCCGGGACAGGGGGTTCTCACCCCTCCACTTT. Protein product: CASSRDRGFSPLHF.

This clone was detected only once. This sequence joins TRBV7-2 and TRBJ1-1; D gene ambiguous. The CDR3 spans 15 residues. Germline V gene lookup returns CDR1 SGHTA and CDR2 FQGNSA. Trimming pared 5 bases from V and 3 bases from J, leaving 16 bases between. DNA of the CDR3: TGTGCCAGCAGCCCGGATGCAGACCGCTACACTGAAGCTTTCTTT. Protein sequence: CASSPDADRYTEAFF.

The CDR3 is CASGTSGGARETQYF. CDR3 DNA: TGTGCCAGCGGGACTAGCGGGGGGGCCCGAGAGACCCAGTACTTC. The chain joins TRBV6-6 to TRBJ2-5, with 16 bases that match TRBD2. The CDR3 covers 15 residues. J was trimmed by 4 bases and V by 8 bases; bases with no gene match: 4. From germline, CDR1 is MNHNY and CDR2 SVGAGI (reference sequence).

The CDR3 region has the DNA TGTGCCAGCAGTTGGCGGGGCTTTAATTCACCCCTCCACTTT. Its protein product is CASSWRGFNSPLHF. The J gene is TRBJ1-6, the V gene TRBV27; weak D call: TRBD1 (5 bases). The CDR3 length is 14 residues. CDR1 and CDR2 (germline): MNHEY, SMNVEV (reference sequence). V was pared by 4 bases and J by 6 bases, with 10 bases between.

V is TRBV10-2 and J is TRBJ2-7, with D uncertain. Germline lookup yields CDR1 WSHSY and CDR2 SAAADI. The germline V and J ends were trimmed by 3 bases and 0 bases, with 12 bases remaining between them. The CDR3 extends over 15 amino acids. This chain's CDR3 is CASSDPHDISYEQYF. For the CDR3, the DNA is TGCGCCAGCAGTGACCCACATGACATCTCCTACGAGCAGTACTTC.

This clone has more than one count but fewer than ten. The chain uses TRBV7-3 and TRBJ1-1; D remains unclear. V was pared by 3 bases and J by 0 bases, with 14 bases between. Germline CDR1 and CDR2: SGHTA and FQGTGA. This CDR3 region has 16 residues. The chain's CDR3 is CASSLGGAHMNTEAFF. CDR3 coding DNA: TGTGCCAGCAGCTTGGGAGGCGCTCATATGAACACTGAAGCTTTCTTT.

This clone appeared once. The chain carries TRBV7-9 and TRBJ1-4, with D possibly being TRBD1 (6 bases). Germline loops: CDR1 SEHNR, CDR2 FQNEAQ (reference sequence). The CDR3 is made up of 15 amino acids. Trimming stripped 2 bases from V and 8 bases from J, with 15 bases between. CDR3 sequence: CASSLTGQGREKLFF. The CDR3 DNA follows: TGTGCCAGCAGCTTAACGGGTCAGGGGCGCGAAAAACTGTTTTTT.

This chain links TRBV5-6 with TRBJ1-2; D unresolved. CDR1 is SGHDT and CDR2 is YYEEEE in the germline V gene. This CDR3 has 16 residues. The V end lost 1 base, the J end lost 5 bases, and 18 bases lay between the germline ends. The CDR3 DNA sequence: TGTGCCAGCAGCTTGATGGCAGATCCATCACTGTATGGCTACACCTTC. The encoded protein is CASSLMADPSLYGYTF.

The chain joins TRBV7-9 to TRBJ2-7, with TRBD1 identical over 8 bases. Germline V CDR1 and CDR2: SEHNR, FQNEAQ (reference sequence). This CDR3 comprises 16 residues. V was clipped by 0 bases and J by 0 bases; unmatched bases: 4. Here the CDR3 reads CASSLATGGRSYEQYF. The CDR3 DNA reads as TGTGCCAGCAGCTTAGCAACAGGGGGGCGCTCCTACGAGCAGTACTTC. Looking up the rest from reference TRBV7-9 and TRBJ2-7 gives the full variable domain: DTGVSQNPRHKITKRGQNVTFRCDPISEHNRLYWYRQTLGQGPEFLTYFQNEAQLEKSRLLSDRFSAERPKGSFSTLEIQRTEQGDSAMYLCASSLATGGRSYEQYFGPGTRLTVT.

For this clone: Different DNA sequences within this sample yield the same CDR3. The rearrangement uses TRBV3-1 (or the pseudogene TRBV3-2) and TRBJ1-3; D not resolved. From germline, CDR1 is LGHDT and CDR2 YNNKEL (reference sequence). V lost 3 bases and J lost 0, with 3 bases in between. The CDR3 contains 13 residues. DNA of the CDR3: TGTGCCAGCAGCCAGGGCTCTGGAAACACCATATATTTT. Translated, it gives CASSQGSGNTIYF.

The chain has TRBV10-1 and TRBJ2-5; 7 bases align to TRBD1. The germline gives CDR1 WNHNN, CDR2 SYGVQD (reference sequence). V was pared by 2 bases and J by 2 bases, with 8 bases of the junction left unmatched. This CDR3 has 16 residues. The CDR3 DNA sequence: TGCGCCAGCAGTGAGGGGCTGACAGGGATACAAGAGACCCAGTACTTC. This gives the protein CASSEGLTGIQETQYF.

The chain is built from TRBV5-1 and TRBJ2-2; 11 bases line up with TRBD1. Trimming cost V 1 base and J 6 bases; bases outside gene matches: 5. Germline loops: CDR1 SGHRS, CDR2 YFSETQ. The CDR3 runs 16 residues. The CDR3 sequence: CASSLIGQGAPGELFF. The CDR3 DNA is TGCGCCAGCAGCTTGATCGGACAGGGGGCCCCCGGGGAGCTGTTTTTT.

This chain uses TRBV5-1 with TRBJ1-5, with D possibly TRBD1 on 6 matching bases. This CDR3 has 15 residues. With 4 bases removed from V and 0 bases from J, the gap between germline ends came to 11 bases. Looked up from germline, CDR1 is SGHRS and CDR2 is YFSETQ. In DNA form, the CDR3 reads TGCGCCAGCAGCCCCGGGACACTTAGCAATCAGCCCCAGCATTTT. Translated, it gives CASSPGTLSNQPQHF.